This T cell receptor beta chain was captured by sequencing in a study of human T cells and chemical hapten exposure. On the study more broadly: Small volume differences among pooled libraries mainly caused per-sample TCR yield variation.

Time point reported: patch test 1, 2 weeks after DPC sensitization. As for treatment: therapeutic diphenylcyclopropenone sensitization with weekly scalp DPC. One entry per CDR3 protein results from TCRdb running MiXCR on the RACE reads. The sample records roughly 200,000 distinct CDR3 sequences, about 20% being singletons. The CDR3 runs 13 residues. The germline V and J ends were trimmed by 5 bases and 6 bases, with 10 bases remaining between them. Germline V gives CDR1 SGHVS, CDR2 FQNEAQ. This clonotype was seen a few times. The material sequenced was whole blood, taken in connection with sensitization to the hapten diphenylcyclopropenone (DPC). This TCR came from a woman in her 50s with alopecia areata. Some clones in this sample may be carry-over from other donors' samples. The V and J genes are TRBV7-8 and TRBJ2-2; D might be TRBD1 or TRBD2, each matching 5 bases. The CDR3 nucleotides are TGTGCCAGCAGCCTGGGGGTGGCCGGGGAGCTGTTTTTT. Translating it yields CASSLGVAGELFF.